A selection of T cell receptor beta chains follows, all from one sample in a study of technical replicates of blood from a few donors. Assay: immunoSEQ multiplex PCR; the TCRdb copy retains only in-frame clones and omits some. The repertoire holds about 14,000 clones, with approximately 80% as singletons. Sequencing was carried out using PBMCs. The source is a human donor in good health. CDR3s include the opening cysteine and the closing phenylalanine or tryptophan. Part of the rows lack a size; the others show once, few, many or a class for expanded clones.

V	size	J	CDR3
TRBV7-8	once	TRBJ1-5	CASSLEGQGGHQPQHF
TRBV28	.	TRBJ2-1	CASSSTPGTSLQVEQFF
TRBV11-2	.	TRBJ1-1	CASSSTGGRTKGTEAFF
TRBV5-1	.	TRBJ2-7	CASSPQRGTNEQYF
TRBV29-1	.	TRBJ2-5	CSVDLSGSGETQYF
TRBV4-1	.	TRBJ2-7	CASSQPGTGRYEQYF
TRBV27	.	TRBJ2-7	CASRRDTSYEQYF
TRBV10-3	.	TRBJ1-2	CAISEKGQSFYGYTF
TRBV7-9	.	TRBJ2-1	CASNLAGGAEGNEQFF
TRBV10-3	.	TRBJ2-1	CAISESAGGPPYNEQFF
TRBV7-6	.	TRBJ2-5	CASSIAGGPWETQYF
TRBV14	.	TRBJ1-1	CASSQIREGTEAFF
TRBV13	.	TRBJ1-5	CASSQGQGWNQPQHF
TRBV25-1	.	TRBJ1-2	CASSEWGGAEYGYTF
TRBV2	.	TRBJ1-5	CASSVAGGESQPQHF
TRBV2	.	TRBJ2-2	CASNLGGPNTGELFF
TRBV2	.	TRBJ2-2	CASRPGGRDTGELFF
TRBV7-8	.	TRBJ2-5	CASSLERQAKETQYF
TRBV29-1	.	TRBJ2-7	CSVDGVGGMGSYEQYF
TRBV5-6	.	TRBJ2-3	CASSLLAGGTDTQYF
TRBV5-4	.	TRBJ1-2	CASSSGGTGTRYGYTF
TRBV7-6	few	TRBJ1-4	CASSLEVGADEKLFF
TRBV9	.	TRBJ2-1	CASSVAWGDLGNEQFF
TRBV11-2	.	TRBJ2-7	CASSPRGAGDNYEQYF
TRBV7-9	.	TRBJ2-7	CASSPSGTSYEQYF